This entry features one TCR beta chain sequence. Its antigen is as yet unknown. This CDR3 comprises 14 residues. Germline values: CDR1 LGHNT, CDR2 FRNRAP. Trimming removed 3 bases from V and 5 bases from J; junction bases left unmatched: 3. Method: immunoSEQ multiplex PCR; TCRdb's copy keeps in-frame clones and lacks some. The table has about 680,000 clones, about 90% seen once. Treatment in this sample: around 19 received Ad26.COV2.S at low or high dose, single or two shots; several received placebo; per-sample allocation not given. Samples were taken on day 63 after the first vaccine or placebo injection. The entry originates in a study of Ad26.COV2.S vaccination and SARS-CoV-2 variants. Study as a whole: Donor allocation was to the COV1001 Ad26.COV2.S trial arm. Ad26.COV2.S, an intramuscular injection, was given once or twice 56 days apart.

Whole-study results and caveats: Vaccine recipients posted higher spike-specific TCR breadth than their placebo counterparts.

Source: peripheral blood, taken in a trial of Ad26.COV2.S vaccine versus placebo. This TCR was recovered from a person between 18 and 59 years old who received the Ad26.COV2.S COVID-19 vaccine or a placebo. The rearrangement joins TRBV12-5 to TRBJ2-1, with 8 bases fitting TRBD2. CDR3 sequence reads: CASGFAGGHNEQFF. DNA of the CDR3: TGTGCTAGTGGTTTCGCGGGGGGCCACAATGAGCAGTTCTTC.